What follows is one T cell receptor beta chain and its context. The sample is drawn from a study of blood T cell repertoires in COVID-19. Turning to the study itself: The cDNA or gDNA used as material had been derived from T cells, B-cell-depleted T cells, or PBMCs.

Clones were read by immunoSEQ multiplex PCR, and TCRdb kept only the in-frame ones, dropping some. In the table there are about 120,000 clones, more than 85% of which are singletons. The CDR3 sequence is 14 residues long. V shed 7 bases, J shed 5 bases, and the junction held 8 bases outside the gene matches. CDR1 is SNHLY, CDR2 FYNNEI, per germline. The sample taken for sequencing was peripheral blood. The rearrangement joins TRBV2 to TRBJ1-2, with 9 positions matching TRBD1. This sequence originates from a human donor with acute or convalescent COVID-19. The donor label of this sample is uncertain. The CDR3 reads CASILSTGGYGYTF. The CDR3 region has the DNA TGTGCCAGCATCCTTTCGACAGGGGGTTATGGCTACACCTTC.